The 26 T cell receptor beta chains below come from one sample, sequenced in a study of shared clonotypes between healthy human individuals. The protocol was immunoSEQ multiplex PCR, while the TCRdb copy is restricted to in-frame clones and leaves out a portion. The sample lists fewer than 1 million clones, roughly 96% occurring once. Terminally differentiated effector memory CD45RA+ cells were left out of the naive CD8 fraction, which was CD45RO-negative and positively selected for CCR7. What was sequenced was naive CD8+ T cells sorted from blood. The receptors come from a man younger than 45 in good health.

The chain is built from TRBV5-1 and TRBJ2-7; D possibly corresponds to TRBD1 (5 bases). V lost 3 bases to trimming and J lost 2 bases, with 15 bases between them. CDR3 length equals 15 residues. Germline-derived CDR1 and CDR2 are SGHRS and YFSETQ. The CDR3 nucleotides read TGCGCCAGCAGCTCCCCGACAGAAAAACCCTACGAGCAGTACTTC. This gives the protein CASSSPTEKPYEQYF.

The chain is built from TRBV27 and TRBJ2-2; D is unresolved. The germline V gene has CDR1 MNHEY and CDR2 SMNVEV (reference sequence). Between the trimmed V and J ends, which lost 5 bases and 5 bases, there was a span of 12 bases. This CDR3 has 14 residues. CDR3 nucleotide sequence: TGTGCCAGCAGTCCCCGTTTAGGTACCGGGGAGCTGTTTTTT. This sequence encodes CASSPRLGTGELFF.

V is TRBV9 and J is TRBJ2-1; a weak D match, TRBD2 (5 bases). The germline gives CDR1 SGDLS, CDR2 YYNGEE. This CDR3 region has 15 residues. V was shortened by 4 bases and J by 15 bases, with 26 bases between the two germline ends. CDR3 coding DNA: TGTGCCAGCAGCACCCATGACGAGGGTCTTACTGGTTTGTTCTTC. Translation: CASSTHDEGLTGLFF.

Comment on this clone: The same CDR3 is also encoded by other DNA sequences in this sample. The chain links TRBV11-2 to TRBJ2-1; 11 bases are shared with TRBD2. The trim removed 5 bases at V and 2 bases at J, leaving 5 bases unmatched. CDR3 length: 16 residues. The germline V gene has CDR1 SGHAT and CDR2 FQNNGV. CDR3 sequence reads: CASSVGTSGPYNEQFF. CDR3 nucleotide sequence: TGTGCCAGCAGCGTCGGGACTAGCGGACCCTACAATGAGCAGTTCTTC.

The V and J genes are TRBV5-1 and TRBJ2-1; the match to TRBD2 covers 7 bases. Germline-derived CDR1 and CDR2 are SGHRS and YFSETQ. Trimming removed 0 bases from V and 6 bases from J; junction bases left unmatched: 6. The CDR3 covers 15 residues. CDR3 nucleotides: TGCGCCAGCAGCTTGGAGGCAGCGGGAAGCAATGAGCAGTTCTTC. As protein: CASSLEAAGSNEQFF.

This clone was seen only once. The chain has TRBV28 and TRBJ2-2; 11 bases align to TRBD2. The length of the CDR3 is 15 residues. The germline gives CDR1 MDHEN, CDR2 SYDVKM. V lost 5 bases, J lost 6 bases, and 5 bases stayed unmatched. CDR3 residues: CASSQRLAGPGELFF. CDR3 DNA sequence: TGTGCCAGCAGTCAAAGACTAGCGGGACCCGGGGAGCTGTTTTTT.

The V gene is TRBV7-3, the J gene TRBJ2-7; D is unresolved. This CDR3 is built from 13 residues. V was trimmed by 0 bases and J by 3 bases, leaving 6 bases between them. Per the germline V gene, CDR1 is SGHTA and CDR2 is FQGTGA. The CDR3 nucleotides read TGTGCCAGCAGCTTAACGGGTGACTACGAGCAGTACTTC. It yields the protein CASSLTGDYEQYF.

This clone appeared once. The genes are TRBV7-9 and TRBJ2-1; 8 nucleotides agree with TRBD2. The V gene end was trimmed by 5 bases and the J gene end by 8 bases; junction bases not matched to a gene: 8. Germline lookup yields CDR1 SEHNR and CDR2 FQNEAQ (reference sequence). The CDR3 runs 14 residues. The CDR3 nucleotides are TGTGCCAGCAGCCTCGGGGGGGTCGGAGATGAGCAGTTCTTC. Its protein product is CASSLGGVGDEQFF.

The rearrangement uses TRBV21-1 and TRBJ1-1; the table's D call TRBD1 went unverified against the DNA. TRBV21-1 is flagged as a pseudogene. This CDR3 has 16 residues. The CDR3 DNA follows: TGTGCCAGCAGATGGACAATAGCTACACAACGCACTGAAGCTTTCTTT. Amino acid sequence: CASRWTIATQRTEAFF.

This sequence joins TRBV18 and TRBJ2-2, with no clear D. Germline CDR1 and CDR2: KGHSH and LQKENI. Trimming took 3 bases from V and 7 from J, leaving 12 bases between them. The CDR3 extends over 14 amino acids. CDR3 residues: CASSPPRRIGELFF. CDR3 in DNA: TGTGCCAGCTCACCGCCCCGACGCATCGGGGAGCTGTTTTTT.

The chain joins TRBV19 to TRBJ1-5, with D uncertain. CDR3 size: 18 residues. Per the germline V gene, CDR1 is LNHDA and CDR2 is SQIVND (reference sequence). Trimming stripped 4 bases from V and 3 bases from J, with 22 bases between. CDR3 bases: TGTGCCAGTAGTAGATACTATCAGGTGCTCGGAGACAATCAGCCCCAGCATTTT. As protein: CASSRYYQVLGDNQPQHF. Looking up the rest from reference TRBV19 and TRBJ1-5 gives the full variable domain: DGGITQSPKYLFRKEGQNVTLSCEQNLNHDAMYWYRQDPGQGLRLIYYSQIVNDFQKGDIAEGYSVSREKKESFPLTVTSAQKNPTAFYLCASSRYYQVLGDNQPQHFGDGTRLSIL.

For the CDR3, the DNA is TGTGCCAGCAGCCCACTAGTTTCCAGTAGCTCCTACGAGCAGTACTTC. It translates to CASSPLVSSSSYEQYF. The chain couples TRBV9 to TRBJ2-7; D is perhaps TRBD2 (5 bases). The CDR3 length is 16 residues. V was cut by 4 bases and J by 0 bases, with 17 bases left in between. Germline CDR1 is SGDLS and CDR2 is YYNGEE.

V usage is TRBV29-1 and J usage is TRBJ2-7; D gene uncertain. Between the trimmed V and J ends, which lost 3 bases and 3 bases, there was a span of 9 bases. This CDR3 has 12 amino acids. Germline V gene sequence: CDR1 SQVTM, CDR2 ANQGSEA. The CDR3 spells CSVELPSYEQYF. Written as DNA, the CDR3 is TGCAGCGTTGAGCTGCCAAGCTACGAGCAGTACTTC.

This rearrangement joins TRBV10-3 to TRBJ2-1, with D maybe TRBD1 (6 bases). Trimming cost V 4 bases and J 9 bases, with 16 bases left between them. Germline V gives CDR1 ENHRY, CDR2 SYGVKD. This CDR3 spans 14 amino acids. The CDR3 loop is CAISVPGTSGEQFF. The CDR3 DNA is TGTGCCATCAGTGTCCCCGGGACATCGGGTGAGCAGTTCTTC.

This clone was counted once. The gene calls are TRBV9 and TRBJ2-1, with 8 bases aligning to TRBD2. With 0 bases clipped from V and 5 bases from J, the junction kept 10 bases outside the gene matches. The CDR3 is 17 residues long. The germline CDR1 and CDR2 sequences are SGDLS and YYNGEE. The CDR3 reads CASSVEIAGTINNEQFF. CDR3 DNA: TGTGCCAGCAGCGTAGAAATAGCGGGGACAATAAACAATGAGCAGTTCTTC. The full variable domain, rest sourced from reference TRBV9 and TRBJ2-1, is DSGVTQTPKHLITATGQRVTLRCSPRSGDLSVYWYQQSLDQGLQFLIQYYNGEERAKGNILERFSAQQFPDLHSELNLSSLELGDSALYFCASSVEIAGTINNEQFFGPGTRLTVL.

Comments on this clone: The sample contains more than one DNA sequence encoding this CDR3. The genes are TRBV27 and TRBJ1-1; D is unresolved. Trimming pared 3 bases from V and 0 bases from J, leaving 5 bases between. The CDR3 contains 13 residues. The germline V gene has CDR1 MNHEY and CDR2 SMNVEV (reference sequence). The chain's CDR3 is CASSFVMNTEAFF. The DNA for the CDR3 is TGTGCCAGCAGTTTCGTGATGAACACTGAAGCTTTCTTT.

The chain couples TRBV10-1 to TRBJ2-1; TRBD1 agrees at 9 bases. This CDR3 is 16 amino acids long. CDR1 and CDR2 from the germline V gene are WNHNN and SYGVQD (reference sequence). With V trimmed by 3 bases and J by 6 bases, 9 bases remained unmatched. CDR3 sequence: CASSETGTGRFNEQFF. CDR3 bases: TGCGCCAGCAGTGAAACGGGGACAGGGAGATTCAATGAGCAGTTCTTC.

This chain connects TRBV4-3 to TRBJ1-2; tentative D call: TRBD1 (6 bases). CDR3 length equals 14 residues. CDR1 LGHNA and CDR2 YSLEER come from the germline V gene. V was clipped by 3 bases and J by 4 bases, with 12 bases between them. CDR3: CASSQNRDSYGYTF. For the CDR3, the DNA is TGCGCCAGCAGCCAGAACAGGGATAGCTATGGCTACACCTTC.

This clone was seen only once. The chain joins TRBV5-6 to TRBJ2-1; perhaps TRBD2 as D (6 bases). The ends were cut back, 5 bases at V and 6 bases at J, with 18 bases in the middle. CDR1 is SGHDT, CDR2 YYEEEE, per germline. This CDR3 region has 15 residues. The CDR3 sequence is CASSYAGGTANEQFF. CDR3 nucleotides: TGTGCCAGCAGTTACGCCGGCGGGACGGCCAATGAGCAGTTCTTC.

This chain uses TRBV2 with TRBJ2-1; TRBD1 aligns across 9 bases. Germline V gene sequence: CDR1 SNHLY, CDR2 FYNNEI. The CDR3 consists of 15 residues. The ends lost 10 bases at V and 0 bases at J; junction bases unmatched: 7. As DNA, the CDR3 is TGTGCCACGTGTAGGGACAGGGACTCCTACAATGAGCAGTTCTTC. It specifies CATCRDRDSYNEQFF.

This CDR3 reads CASSGTGYTEAFF. Here the CDR3 DNA reads TGTGCCAGCAGCGGGACAGGGTACACTGAAGCTTTCTTT. The genes are TRBV7-6 and TRBJ1-1, with 9 positions matching TRBD1. With V trimmed by 5 bases and J by 3 bases, 1 base remained unmatched. Germline CDR1 reads SGHVS; CDR2 reads FNYEAQ. The CDR3 extends over 13 amino acids. Together with reference TRBV7-6 and TRBJ1-1, the CDR3 gives the full variable domain: GAGVSQSPRYKVTKRGQDVALRCDPISGHVSLYWYRQALGQGPEFLTYFNYEAQQDKSGLPNDRFSAERPEGSISTLTIQRTEQRDSAMYRCASSGTGYTEAFFGQGTRLTVV.

The chain joins TRBV19 to TRBJ1-1, with D unclear. Germline CDR1 is LNHDA and CDR2 is SQIVND (reference sequence). V gave up 6 bases and J gave up 3 bases, with 17 bases separating them. The CDR3 spans 15 residues. DNA for the CDR3: TGTGCCAGTAGGTATAATGAGGGTTTGTACACTGAAGCTTTCTTT. Translated: CASRYNEGLYTEAFF.

The rearrangement uses TRBV15 and TRBJ2-7; 11 bases map to TRBD2. CDR1 and CDR2 from the germline V gene are LNHNV and YYDKDF (reference sequence). V lost 8 bases to trimming and J lost 0 bases; unmatched junction nucleotides: 3. The CDR3 is 14 residues long. CDR3 bases: TGTGCCACCGCAACTAGCGGGAGCTCCTACGAGCAGTACTTC. Residues: CATATSGSSYEQYF.

The chain employs TRBV11-2 and TRBJ2-7, with D perhaps matching TRBD2 (5 bases). Per the germline V gene, CDR1 is SGHAT and CDR2 is FQNNGV. V dropped 1 base and J dropped 4 bases, with 14 bases sitting between them. The CDR3 covers 15 residues. In DNA form, the CDR3 reads TGTGCCAGCAGCTTAGCCTCCACTAGTTTTTACGAGCAGTACTTC. Translation: CASSLASTSFYEQYF.

The V call is TRBV2, the J call TRBJ1-1, with D possibly matching TRBD1 (5 bases). Germline V CDR1 and CDR2: SNHLY, FYNNEI. With 6 bases removed from V and 0 bases from J, the gap between germline ends came to 20 bases. This CDR3 contains 17 residues. CDR3 sequence: CASRRRSRDLVNTEAFF. CDR3 DNA sequence: TGTGCCAGCAGGAGGAGATCCAGGGACTTGGTGAACACTGAAGCTTTCTTT.

The chain recombines TRBV7-6 with TRBJ1-2; 8 bases agree with TRBD1. Germline V gene data show CDR1 as SGHVS and CDR2 as FNYEAQ. The CDR3 runs 16 residues. Trimming at V came to 5 bases and at J to 0 bases, leaving 8 bases not matched to a gene. CDR3 region: CASSPVTGGANYGYTF. For the CDR3, the DNA is TGTGCCAGCAGCCCGGTAACAGGGGGGGCTAACTATGGCTACACCTTC.